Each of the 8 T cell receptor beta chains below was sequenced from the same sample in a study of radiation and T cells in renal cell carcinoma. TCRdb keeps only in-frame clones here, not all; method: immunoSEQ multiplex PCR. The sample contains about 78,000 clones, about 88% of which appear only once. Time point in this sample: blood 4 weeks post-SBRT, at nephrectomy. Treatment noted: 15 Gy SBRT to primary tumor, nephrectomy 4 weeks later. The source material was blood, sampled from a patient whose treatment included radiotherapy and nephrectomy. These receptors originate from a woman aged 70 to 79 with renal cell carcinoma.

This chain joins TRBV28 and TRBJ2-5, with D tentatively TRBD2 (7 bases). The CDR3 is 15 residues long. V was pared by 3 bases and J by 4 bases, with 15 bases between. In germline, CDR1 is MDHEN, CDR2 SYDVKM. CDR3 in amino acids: CASSFGEGGPETQYF. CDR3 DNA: TGTGCCAGCAGTTTTGGGGAGGGGGGCCCAGAGACCCAGTACTTC.

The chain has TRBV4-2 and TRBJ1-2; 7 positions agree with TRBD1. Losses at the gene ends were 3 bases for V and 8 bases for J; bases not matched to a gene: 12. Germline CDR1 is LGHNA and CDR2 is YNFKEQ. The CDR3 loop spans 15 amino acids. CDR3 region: CASSQGDSNQGGYTF. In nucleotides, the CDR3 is TGTGCCAGCAGCCAGGGGGACAGCAATCAGGGGGGCTACACCTTC.

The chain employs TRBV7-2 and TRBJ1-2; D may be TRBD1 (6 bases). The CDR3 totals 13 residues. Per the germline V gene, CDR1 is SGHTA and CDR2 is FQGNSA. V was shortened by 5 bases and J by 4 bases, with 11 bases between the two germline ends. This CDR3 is CASSATTGYGYTF. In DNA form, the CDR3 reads TGTGCCAGCAGCGCAACGACAGGCTATGGCTACACCTTC.

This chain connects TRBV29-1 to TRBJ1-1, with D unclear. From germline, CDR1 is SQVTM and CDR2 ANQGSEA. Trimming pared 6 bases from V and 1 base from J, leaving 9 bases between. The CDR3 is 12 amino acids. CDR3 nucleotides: TGCAGCGTGGCTCGGCAGAACACTGAAGCTTTCTTT. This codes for CSVARQNTEAFF.

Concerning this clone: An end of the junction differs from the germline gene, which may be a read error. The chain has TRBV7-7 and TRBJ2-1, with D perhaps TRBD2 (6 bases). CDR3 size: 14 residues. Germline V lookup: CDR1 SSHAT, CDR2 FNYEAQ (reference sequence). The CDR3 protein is CASSLADNRNEQFF. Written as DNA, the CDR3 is TGTGCTAGCAGCTTAGCGGATAACCGCAATGAGCAGTTCTTC.

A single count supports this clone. The CDR3 region has the DNA TGTGCCAGTAGTATAGGACCCCGGGCGGGAGGCACAGATACGCAGTATTTT. This encodes CASSIGPRAGGTDTQYF. The chain joins TRBV19 to TRBJ2-3; 7 positions agree with TRBD2. J gave up 1 base and V 1 base, and 8 bases lay outside the gene matches. Germline values: CDR1 LNHDA, CDR2 SQIVND (reference sequence). The CDR3 covers 17 residues. The full variable domain, rest sourced from reference TRBV19 and TRBJ2-3, is DGGITQSPKYLFRKEGQNVTLSCEQNLNHDAMYWYRQDPGQGLRLIYYSQIVNDFQKGDIAEGYSVSREKKESFPLTVTSAQKNPTAFYLCASSIGPRAGGTDTQYFGPGTRLTVL.

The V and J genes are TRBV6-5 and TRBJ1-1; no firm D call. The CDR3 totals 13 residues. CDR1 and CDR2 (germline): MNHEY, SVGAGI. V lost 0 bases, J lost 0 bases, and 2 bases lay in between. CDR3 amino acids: CASSYSVNTEAFF. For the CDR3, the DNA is TGTGCCAGCAGTTACTCGGTGAACACTGAAGCTTTCTTT.

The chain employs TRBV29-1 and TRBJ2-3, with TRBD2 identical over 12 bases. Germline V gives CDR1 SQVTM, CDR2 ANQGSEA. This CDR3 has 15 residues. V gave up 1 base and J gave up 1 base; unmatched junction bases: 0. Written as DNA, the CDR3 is TGCAGCGTTGAAGGACTAGCGGGGGGCACAGATACGCAGTATTTT. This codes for CSVEGLAGGTDTQYF.